Only a few counts were recorded for the clone carrying this T cell receptor beta chain. The sample is drawn from a study of T cell repertoires in cytomegalovirus infection. The CDR3 sequence is 15 residues long. CDR1 and CDR2 from the germline V gene are ENHRY and SYGVKD. V was pared by 2 bases and J by 5 bases, with 13 bases between. TCRdb processed the reads anew with MiXCR; each CDR3 protein has one entry. The sample contains hundreds of thousands of distinct CDR3 sequences, about a tenth of which appear only once. The clonotype originates from a human donor in good health (CMV status not recorded). Some clones in this sample may be carry-over from other donors' samples. Material: PBMCs. V gene TRBV10-3 combines with J gene TRBJ1-5; D possibly corresponds to TRBD1 (5 bases). CDR3 sequence reads: CAISEGAPTYQPQHF. The CDR3, as DNA: TGTGCCATCAGTGAGGGGGCTCCGACTTATCAGCCCCAGCATTTT.